The 18 T cell receptor beta chains below were found in one sample sequenced in a study of T cells in Graves' hyperthyroidism and ophthalmopathy. What was amplified from RNA transcripts were TCR beta CDR3 regions. First-round RT-PCR of the TCR CDR3 relied on the HTBI primer set. TCRdb recomputed calls from the multiplex PCR reads with MiXCR, one row per CDR3 protein. The sample lists 240,000 or so distinct CDR3 sequences, roughly 15% occurring once. Material for sequencing was blood. Receptors were obtained from a woman under 30 with Graves' ophthalmopathy.

There are many counts of this clonotype. This sequence joins TRBV28 and TRBJ1-5; D unclear. This CDR3 region has 13 residues. Germline V gives CDR1 MDHEN, CDR2 SYDVKM. Deletions cut 6 bases from V and 1 base from J, with 7 bases between. CDR3 nucleotides: TGTGCCAGCAGACTGGGCAGCAATCAGCCCCAGCATTTT. Its protein is CASRLGSNQPQHF.

The sample holds many counts of this clonotype. V gene TRBV6-5 combines with J gene TRBJ2-2; maybe TRBD1 (5 bases). Deletions cut 0 bases from V and 2 bases from J, with 10 bases between. Germline V gene data show CDR1 as MNHEY and CDR2 as SVGAGI. CDR3 length: 16 amino acids. This CDR3 is CASSYSDQGNTGELFF. DNA of the CDR3: TGTGCCAGCAGTTACTCTGACCAGGGAAACACCGGGGAGCTGTTTTTT.

At least ten counts were recorded for this clonotype. The genes are TRBV11-2 and TRBJ2-5; 10 bases map to TRBD2. The V segment lost 2 bases and the J segment 4 bases; nucleotides outside the gene matches: 10. The CDR3 runs to 17 residues. CDR1 is SGHAT, CDR2 FQNNGV, per germline. The CDR3 region is CASSLHRLAGDSETQYF. The CDR3 DNA sequence: TGTGCCAGCAGCTTACATAGGCTAGCGGGAGATTCAGAGACCCAGTACTTC.

This clonotype occurred many times. This sequence joins TRBV5-6 and TRBJ2-5; 9 nucleotides align to TRBD2. The CDR3 is made up of 16 amino acids. Trimming cost V 0 bases and J 0 bases; bases outside gene matches: 3. The germline gives CDR1 SGHDT, CDR2 YYEEEE. The CDR3: CASSLDSSGDQETQYF. CDR3 nucleotide sequence: TGTGCCAGCAGCTTGGACTCTAGCGGGGACCAAGAGACCCAGTACTTC.

Ten or more counts support this clonotype. The genes are TRBV27 and TRBJ1-2; D remains unclear. The V end was cut by 3 bases, the J end by 4 bases, with 9 bases between. This CDR3 is 13 amino acids long. CDR1 and CDR2 (germline): MNHEY, SMNVEV (reference sequence). DNA of the CDR3: TGTGCCAGCAGTTTCCCGGGATTCTATGGCTACACCTTC. It is translated as CASSFPGFYGYTF.

This clonotype was seen at least ten times. This chain connects TRBV7-3 to TRBJ2-5; 7 bases map to TRBD2. The germline V gene has CDR1 SGHTA and CDR2 FQGTGA. With 4 bases clipped from V and 7 bases from J, the junction kept 12 bases outside the gene matches. The CDR3 length is 15 residues. CDR3 nucleotide sequence: TGTGCCAGCAGCTCGAAGCGGGGCGATCCGTCGACCCAGTACTTC. It codes for CASSSKRGDPSTQYF.

This clonotype was seen repeatedly, ten times or more. V and J are TRBV14 and TRBJ1-1; TRBD1 might be the D (6 bases). This CDR3 region has 19 residues. V was clipped by 2 bases and J by 3 bases, with 25 bases between them. Germline lookup yields CDR1 SGHDN and CDR2 FVKESK. For the CDR3, the DNA is TGTGCCAGCAGCCAATTCCCCCTGAGGCAGGGGAGAAGGGACACTGAAGCTTTCTTT. Translation: CASSQFPLRQGRRDTEAFF.

The table lists this clonotype with many counts. The genes are TRBV7-3 and TRBJ2-3; D gene uncertain. CDR1 and CDR2 (germline): SGHTA, FQGTGA. This CDR3 has 14 residues. Trimming took off 5 bases at V and 8 bases at J, with 17 bases between the two ends. The CDR3 coding sequence is TGTGCCAGCAGCCTAGGGCTACCCCCCAGTACGCAGTATTTT. This encodes CASSLGLPPSTQYF.

This clonotype was recorded at least ten times. The chain employs TRBV20-1 and TRBJ2-7; 9 bases match TRBD2. The junction had 7 bases not matched to a gene; V was cut back by 4 bases and J by 0 bases. The germline V gene has CDR1 DFQATT and CDR2 SNEGSKA (reference sequence). The CDR3 is 15 amino acids. CDR3 amino acids: CSATRPLAGSYEQYF. CDR3 nucleotide sequence: TGCAGTGCTACCCGCCCACTAGCGGGCTCCTACGAGCAGTACTTC.

This clonotype was seen ten or more times. The chain combines TRBV6-1 with TRBJ2-2; possible D gene TRBD2, 5 bases. Germline CDR1 and CDR2: MNHNS and SASEGT. This CDR3 is 14 amino acids long. V was shortened by 11 bases and J by 7 bases, with 20 bases between the two germline ends. CDR3 coding DNA: TGTGCCGGTCGCCGTGGGTTGAGGGACGGGGAGCTGTTTTTT. Its translation is CAGRRGLRDGELFF.

At least ten counts were recorded for this clonotype. The chain carries TRBV2 and TRBJ1-1; weak D call: TRBD1 (6 bases). The length of the CDR3 is 13 residues. The germline V gene has CDR1 SNHLY and CDR2 FYNNEI. The ends were cut back, 6 bases at V and 5 bases at J, with 13 bases in the middle. CDR3 coding DNA: TGTGCCAGCAGCGAAACAGGGTGGACTGAAGCTTTCTTT. It translates to CASSETGWTEAFF.

This clonotype was recorded a few times. The gene calls are TRBV4-1 and TRBJ2-3; the D is unclear. Per germline, CDR1 MGHRA and CDR2 YSYEKL. The CDR3 is 13 residues long. Between the trimmed V and J ends, which lost 4 bases and 4 bases, there was a span of 9 bases. CDR3 loop: CASSPVLADTQYF. The CDR3 region has the DNA TGCGCCAGCAGCCCAGTGCTAGCAGATACGCAGTATTTT.

This chain connects TRBV20-1 to TRBJ2-7, with 9 bases lining up with TRBD2. Per germline, CDR1 DFQATT and CDR2 SNEGSKA (reference sequence). The CDR3 sequence is 14 residues long. With V trimmed by 5 bases and J by 2 bases, 7 bases remained unmatched. CDR3: CSAHRLAEPYEQYF. CDR3 DNA: TGCAGTGCTCACCGACTAGCGGAGCCCTACGAGCAGTACTTC.

This clonotype appeared many times. The genes are TRBV11-3 and TRBJ1-1; D not resolved. Trimming cost V 1 base and J 1 base, with 7 bases left between them. The V gene's germline CDR1 is SGHNT and CDR2 YENEEA. CDR3 length: 14 amino acids. Here the CDR3 DNA reads TGTGCCAGCAGCTTAGGGGGAGAGAACACTGAAGCTTTCTTT. Translation gives CASSLGGENTEAFF.

Ten or more counts support this clonotype. V is TRBV3-1 and J is TRBJ1-1; TRBD1 is a possible D gene (5 bases). Deletions cut 1 base from V and 7 bases from J, with 7 bases between. Germline lookup yields CDR1 LGHDT and CDR2 YNNKEL (reference sequence). The CDR3 runs 12 residues. The CDR3 sequence: CASSQGRGEAFF. CDR3 nucleotide sequence: TGTGCCAGCAGCCAAGGGAGGGGTGAAGCTTTCTTT.

This clonotype was counted many times. The genes are TRBV12-5 and TRBJ2-4; TRBD1 matches 7 bases. J gave up 5 bases and V 1 base, and 5 bases lay outside the gene matches. CDR3 length: 15 residues. CDR1 and CDR2 from the germline V gene are LGHNT and FRNRAP. CDR3 coding DNA: TGTGCTAGTGGTTTGGACAGGGGTGTGGAAAACATTCAGTACTTC. Protein sequence: CASGLDRGVENIQYF.

This clonotype was picked up many times. J is TRBJ1-5 and V is TRBV15; no clear D gene. This CDR3 contains 16 residues. Trimming cost V 5 bases and J 2 bases, with 16 bases left between them. Germline V gene data show CDR1 as LNHNV and CDR2 as YYDKDF (reference sequence). The CDR3 nucleotides read TGTGCCACCAGCGGTGCAAGAAAGATGGGCAATCAGCCCCAGCATTTT. It specifies CATSGARKMGNQPQHF.

This clonotype was seen many times. This chain connects TRBV5-1 to TRBJ2-1, with TRBD2 matching over 10 bases. Germline V gives CDR1 SGHRS, CDR2 YFSETQ. J lost 0 bases, V lost 4 bases, and 10 bases had no gene match. This CDR3 is 18 amino acids long. CDR3 amino acids: CASSISGGPYSSYNEQFF. CDR3 coding DNA: TGCGCCAGCAGCATTAGCGGGGGGCCCTATAGCTCCTACAATGAGCAGTTCTTC.